This is a list of T cell receptor beta chains from one sample in a study of CD8+ T cells in alopecia areata. Sequenced by immunoSEQ multiplex PCR; TCRdb stores in-frame clones only, minus some. The table lists about 210,000 clones, around 43% of them singletons. The sample in question was CD4+ T cells sorted from blood, obtained around week 36, from a patient treated with tofacitinib. These receptors came from a human donor with alopecia areata. Both conserved end residues are part of each CDR3. Each record gives: V gene, CDR3 protein.

v_call: TRBV9
cdr3_aa: CASSVEGTGIAQYF

v_call: TRBV18
cdr3_aa: CASSPLQAGFTGELFF

v_call: TRBV29-1
cdr3_aa: CSGQRLSVQETQYF

v_call: TRBV6-8
cdr3_aa: CASVPAGGHEQFF

v_call: TRBV30
cdr3_aa: CAWDQTGSTQYF

v_call: TRBV6-5
cdr3_aa: CASSPRGGRGYEQYF

v_call: TRBV5-1
cdr3_aa: CASSLVGREHGYTF

v_call: TRBV30
cdr3_aa: CAWSPLGGADETQYF

v_call: TRBV30
cdr3_aa: CAWEPETGDGYTF

v_call: TRBV7-9
cdr3_aa: CASSLARDIADTQYF

v_call: TRBV13
cdr3_aa: CASSKQTSGITYEQYF

v_call: TRBV11-2
cdr3_aa: CASSRARGWVSGGAFF

v_call: TRBV20-1
cdr3_aa: CSARDRNGYTF

v_call: TRBV30
cdr3_aa: CAWSRDSSTDTQYF

v_call: TRBV2
cdr3_aa: CASSLRTGTNQPQHF

v_call: TRBV7-2
cdr3_aa: CASSLGSTDTQYF

v_call: TRBV29-1
cdr3_aa: CSASDRIYEQYF

v_call: TRBV5-4
cdr3_aa: CASSLVGTDTQYF

v_call: TRBV29-1
cdr3_aa: CSVVSGTGYNEQFF

v_call: TRBV5-1
cdr3_aa: CASSSSGTGVDQYF

v_call: TRBV6-6
cdr3_aa: CASSTGRGVEETQYF

v_call: TRBV29-1
cdr3_aa: CSVDASGTEAFF

v_call: TRBV9
cdr3_aa: CASSVDGTYDEQYF

v_call: TRBV29-1
cdr3_aa: CSVATGAKNIQYF

v_call: TRBV7-2
cdr3_aa: CASSLVYQRYEQFF

v_call: TRBV28
cdr3_aa: CASINAGGYTF

v_call: TRBV7-3
cdr3_aa: CASSPGTNVLTF

v_call: TRBV7-3
cdr3_aa: CASSLGGSANEQFF

v_call: TRBV6-5
cdr3_aa: CASTLSGRSHYEQYF

v_call: TRBV4-1
cdr3_aa: CASSQERYVNTEAFF

v_call: TRBV7-2
cdr3_aa: CASSQEGAHNQPQHF

v_call: TRBV25-1
cdr3_aa: CASSPGSPGVPSEQYF

v_call: TRBV6-5
cdr3_aa: CASNRARNTGELFF

v_call: TRBV14
cdr3_aa: CARNYKPQHF

v_call: TRBV7-9
cdr3_aa: CASSLAGTSTDTQYF

v_call: TRBV29-1
cdr3_aa: CSAQAGGRSGNTIYF

v_call: TRBV6-5
cdr3_aa: CASGTAGNTIYF

v_call: TRBV14
cdr3_aa: CASSPGDEQFF

v_call: TRBV5-1
cdr3_aa: CASSLGDRGFWNEQFF

v_call: TRBV29-1
cdr3_aa: CSVESGTSFVHEQFF

v_call: TRBV19
cdr3_aa: CASNRARGMNTEAFF

v_call: TRBV6-5
cdr3_aa: CASSYQRQGSYGYTF

v_call: TRBV7-3
cdr3_aa: CASSLDGASTDTQYF

v_call: TRBV18
cdr3_aa: CASRLTGSSYEQYF

v_call: TRBV11-2
cdr3_aa: CASSRPRGGLETQYF

v_call: TRBV7-8
cdr3_aa: CASSLDPGVGTTEAFF

v_call: TRBV4-1
cdr3_aa: CASSQGSRTLYEQYF

v_call: TRBV20-1
cdr3_aa: CRWGGYTF

v_call: TRBV30
cdr3_aa: CAWSLRLGRGYTF

v_call: TRBV5-4
cdr3_aa: CASSLWTGTETQYF

v_call: TRBV5-1
cdr3_aa: CASSSSAAGQAYNEQFF

v_call: TRBV29-1
cdr3_aa: CSVEGTEGWGAFF

v_call: TRBV7-2
cdr3_aa: CASSSLNNEQFF

v_call: TRBV11-2
cdr3_aa: CASSFRVSGRTDTQYF

v_call: TRBV7-8
cdr3_aa: CASSLVGRFYNEQFF

v_call: TRBV27
cdr3_aa: CASSLSPRQNYGYTF

v_call: TRBV30
cdr3_aa: CAWSSGTLYGYTF

v_call: TRBV30
cdr3_aa: CAWSFASGTRETQYF

v_call: TRBV2
cdr3_aa: CASKDRLETQYF